One sample yielded the 17 T cell receptor beta chains listed below, sequenced in a study of T cells in Graves' hyperthyroidism and ophthalmopathy. The TCR beta CDR3 regions underwent amplification using RNA transcripts as the source. TCR CDR3 underwent first-round RT-PCR with the HTBI primer set. Via MiXCR, TCRdb re-called the multiplex PCR reads, giving one row per CDR3 protein. In the table there are approximately 510,000 distinct CDR3 sequences, 40% to 50% of which are singletons. What was sequenced was peripheral blood or thyroid tissue (not recorded which). All receptors derive from an adult woman with Graves' disease, either hyperthyroidism or ophthalmopathy (not recorded which).

In its sample, this clonotype was seen a few times. The gene calls are TRBV6-6 and TRBJ1-1; D ambiguous. Germline lookup yields CDR1 MNHNY and CDR2 SVGAGI (reference sequence). The CDR3 totals 12 residues. V was clipped by 2 bases and J by 3 bases, with 4 bases between them. The CDR3 DNA sequence: TGTGCCAGCAGTTACAAAGACACTGAAGCTTTCTTT. It specifies CASSYKDTEAFF.

The chain uses TRBV20-1 and TRBJ2-7, with D possibly matching TRBD1 (6 bases). There are 16 residues in the CDR3. V gave up 5 bases and J gave up 6 bases, with 26 bases separating them. Germline V gives CDR1 DFQATT, CDR2 SNEGSKA (reference sequence). The CDR3 DNA sequence: TGCAGTGCTGGGGGCCGGGACACGGGGACCCTCGGCGAGCAGTACTTC. Amino acid sequence: CSAGGRDTGTLGEQYF.

This clonotype was seen ten or more times. The chain joins TRBV6-1 to TRBJ1-5; no firm D call. Per germline, CDR1 MNHNS and CDR2 SASEGT. The V end was cut by 1 base, the J end by 0 bases, with 10 bases between. The CDR3 covers 16 residues. CDR3 coding DNA: TGTGCCAGCAGTGAAGATTTGGGATATAGCAATCAGCCCCAGCATTTT. Amino acid sequence: CASSEDLGYSNQPQHF.

This clonotype was seen many times. V gene TRBV10-3 combines with J gene TRBJ2-2, with D perhaps TRBD1 (6 bases). Germline V gene lookup returns CDR1 ENHRY and CDR2 SYGVKD. Trimming removed 6 bases from V and 0 bases from J, with 17 bases in between. CDR3 length: 17 residues. The CDR3 protein is CAISATGPPANTGELFF. In DNA form, the CDR3 reads TGTGCCATCAGCGCTACAGGGCCACCAGCGAACACCGGGGAGCTGTTTTTT.

The chain employs TRBV20-1 and TRBJ2-5, with D possibly being TRBD2 (5 bases). Trimming left V 1 base short and J 0 bases short, with 9 bases between. Germline values: CDR1 DFQATT, CDR2 SNEGSKA (reference sequence). The CDR3 covers 14 residues. CDR3 DNA: TGCAGTGCTAGAGCCCTCGGGAACCAAGAGACCCAGTACTTC. This sequence encodes CSARALGNQETQYF.

V usage is TRBV29-1 and J usage is TRBJ2-7; tentatively, D is TRBD1 or TRBD2 (7 bases each). Matching the DNA end better, TRBJ2-1 makes the J call doubtful. The CDR3 runs 14 residues. Germline CDR1 is SQVTM and CDR2 is ANQGSEA. Written as DNA, the CDR3 is TGCAGCGTCGGGGGGCAGGGGGAACACAATGAGCAGTTCTTC. Protein sequence: CSVGGQGEHNEQFF.

This CDR3 reads CAISVARGLVEQYF. CDR3 nucleotides: TGTGCCATCAGTGTTGCCAGGGGACTAGTCGAGCAGTACTTC. The chain couples TRBV10-3 to TRBJ2-7; 8 nucleotides align to TRBD2. Looked up from germline, CDR1 is ENHRY and CDR2 is SYGVKD. V lost 4 bases and J lost 6; bases outside the gene matches: 8. The CDR3 sequence is 14 residues long.

The chain joins TRBV5-1 to TRBJ2-5; tentative D call: TRBD2 (5 bases). CDR1 is SGHRS and CDR2 is YFSETQ in the germline V gene. This CDR3 region has 11 residues. The V and J ends lost 4 bases and 11 bases respectively, with 12 bases between them. CDR3 amino acids: CASSTEEAQYF. The CDR3 DNA follows: TGCGCCAGCAGCACCGAGGAGGCTCAGTACTTC.

This clonotype was detected ten times or more. The V call is TRBV7-9, the J call TRBJ2-2, with 11 positions matching TRBD2. The J segment lost 4 bases and the V segment lost 5 bases, leaving 6 bases of the junction unmatched. From germline, CDR1 is SEHNR and CDR2 FQNEAQ (reference sequence). This CDR3 spans 16 amino acids. This chain's CDR3 is CASSPPGLAVTGELFF. In DNA form, the CDR3 reads TGTGCCAGCAGCCCGCCGGGACTAGCGGTCACCGGGGAGCTGTTTTTT.

This clonotype was counted between two and nine times. The chain joins TRBV10-3 to TRBJ2-6; no clear D. V lost 3 bases and J 1 base, leaving 10 bases between the germline ends. The germline V gene encodes CDR1 ENHRY and CDR2 SYGVKD. This CDR3 is 16 amino acids long. DNA of the CDR3: TGTGCCATCAGTGAAAAGGGCAGTTCTGGGGCCAACGTCCTGACTTTC. Its translation is CAISEKGSSGANVLTF.

In its sample, this clonotype was seen many times. The V gene is TRBV6-5, the J gene TRBJ1-1; no definite D call. Germline V CDR1 and CDR2: MNHEY, SVGAGI. This CDR3 has 11 residues. V was trimmed by 4 bases and J by 5 bases, leaving 5 bases between them. The CDR3 DNA reads TGTGCCAGCAGTTCTGAAACTGAAGCTTTCTTT. This encodes CASSSETEAFF.

The chain recombines TRBV12-3 or TRBV12-4 with TRBJ1-4; 7 bases map to TRBD1. This CDR3 is built from 16 residues. V lost 7 bases and J lost 7; bases outside the gene matches: 15. The CDR3 here is CASTPRPGGASEKLFF. The CDR3 bases are TGTGCCAGCACCCCGCGCCCAGGGGGGGCAAGTGAAAAACTGTTTTTT.

This clonotype was found many times. This chain joins TRBV7-7 and TRBJ2-2; the D gene is possibly TRBD2 (5 bases). Per the germline V gene, CDR1 is SSHAT and CDR2 is FNYEAQ (reference sequence). This CDR3 has 14 amino acids. V was pared by 1 base and J by 3 bases, with 6 bases between. In DNA form, the CDR3 reads TGTGCCAGCAGCTTAGGAGGGTACACCGGGGAGCTGTTTTTT. It specifies CASSLGGYTGELFF.

This clonotype was detected ten times or more. V and J are TRBV2 and TRBJ1-5; 7 bases align to TRBD1. The CDR3 sequence is 14 residues long. Losses at the gene ends were 4 bases for V and 5 bases for J; bases not matched to a gene: 5. From germline, CDR1 is SNHLY and CDR2 FYNNEI. CDR3: CASSGQGFDQPQHF. Written as DNA, the CDR3 is TGTGCCAGCAGTGGACAGGGTTTCGATCAGCCCCAGCATTTT.

This clonotype has a handful of counts. The chain recombines TRBV19 with TRBJ1-5; D gene unclear. The V gene lost 1 base and the J gene lost 7 bases, with 11 bases spanning the gap. The germline V gene encodes CDR1 LNHDA and CDR2 SQIVND (reference sequence). The CDR3 is made up of 14 amino acids. The CDR3 coding sequence is TGTGCCAGTAGTATAGGCCACTCACAACAGCCCCAGCATTTT. As protein: CASSIGHSQQPQHF.

Ten or more counts support this clonotype. The CDR3, as DNA: TGTGCCAGCAGCCAAGAATCGGGGCATGGCTACACCTTC. It is translated as CASSQESGHGYTF. This rearrangement joins TRBV3-1 to TRBJ1-2, with a weak D call TRBD1 (5 bases). The CDR3 is 13 residues long. Germline V lookup: CDR1 LGHDT, CDR2 YNNKEL (reference sequence). The ends were cut back, 0 bases at V and 6 bases at J, with 8 bases in the middle.

This clonotype was observed many times. V gene TRBV24-1 combines with J gene TRBJ1-1, with TRBD1 identical over 8 bases. Unmatched junction bases numbered 8, after V lost 4 bases and J lost 5 bases. This CDR3 comprises 15 residues. Germline V gene data show CDR1 as KGHDR and CDR2 as SFDVKD. In DNA, the CDR3 is TGTGCCACCAGTGAAGGCGGACAGGGAAGGACTGAAGCTTTCTTT. It yields the protein CATSEGGQGRTEAFF.